A selection of T cell receptor beta chains follows, all from one sample in a study of blood T cell repertoires in COVID-19. Only in-frame clones appear in the TCRdb table, and some are missing; sequencing was by immunoSEQ multiplex PCR. The sample has 250,000 or so clones; 85% are singletons. Sequenced sample: peripheral blood. The receptors here all came from a woman aged 60 to 75 with active or convalescent COVID-19. CDR3s include the opening cysteine and the closing phenylalanine or tryptophan. Fields, in order: J gene, clone size, D gene, V gene, CDR3 DNA, CDR3 protein. D genes are given only for firm matches. A row's size may be missing; if present it is once, few, many or a size class.

TRBJ1-1	NA	NA	TRBV9	TGTGCCAGCAGCGTAGTCCCTGATAACATGAACACTGAAGCTTTCTTT	CASSVVPDNMNTEAFF
TRBJ1-1	NA	TRBD1	TRBV5-6	TGTGCCAGCAGCCCGGACAGGGGAAACACTGAAGCTTTCTTT	CASSPDRGNTEAFF
TRBJ2-1	few	NA	TRBV6-5	TGTGCCAGCCGACCAGTTCTCCGGAGCTACAATGAGCAGTTCTTC	CASRPVLRSYNEQFF
TRBJ2-7	NA	NA	TRBV3-1/TRBV3-2	TGTGCCAGCAGCTCCCGACTAGATTCCTACGAGCAGTACTTC	CASSSRLDSYEQYF
TRBJ2-5	few	TRBD2	TRBV5-4	TGTGCCAGCAGACCCGTAGCGGGGGGCCAAGAGACCCAGTACTTC	CASRPVAGGQETQYF
TRBJ1-1	NA	TRBD1	TRBV15	TGTGCCACCAGCGCCCAGGGGGAAGGGACTGAAGCTTTCTTT	CATSAQGEGTEAFF
TRBJ2-2	few	TRBD1	TRBV2	TGTGCCAGCAGCCGGGACAGGGAGGCCACCGGGGAGCTGTTTTTT	CASSRDREATGELFF
TRBJ2-1	once	NA	TRBV9	TGTGCCAGCAGCGTTGTGGATGAGACGGAGACCTACAATGAGCAGTTCTTC	CASSVVDETETYNEQFF
TRBJ2-1	NA	TRBD1	TRBV19	TGTGCCAGTAGTACCCCCGACAGGGGCTACAATGAGCAGTTCTTC	CASSTPDRGYNEQFF
TRBJ2-2	few	NA	TRBV11-3	TGTGCCAGCAGCCCAGGGACTTACGACACCGGGGAGCTGTTTTTT	CASSPGTYDTGELFF
TRBJ1-1	NA	NA	TRBV5-1	TGCGCCAGCAGCTTGCTGGGCCCCACTGAAGCTTTCTTT	CASSLLGPTEAFF
TRBJ2-7	NA	TRBD1	TRBV7-2	TGTGCCAGCCTTCCGGGACAGCACTACGAGCAGTACTTC	CASLPGQHYEQYF
TRBJ2-5	NA	NA	TRBV30	TGTGCCTGCCGTTCCGCAGGAGAGACCCAGTACTTC	CACRSAGETQYF
TRBJ2-5	NA	NA	TRBV21-1	TGTGCCAGCAGCTACCACCGTCCGGGACTAGCGGGGGGAAAAGAGACCCAGTACTTC	CASSYHRPGLAGGKETQYF
TRBJ2-3	few	NA	TRBV3-1/TRBV3-2	TGTGCCAGCAGCCACGGGGGCACAGATACGCAGTATTTT	CASSHGGTDTQYF
TRBJ2-1	few	TRBD2	TRBV5-6	TGTGCCAGCACCGGGGGGACTAATTACAATGAGCAGTTCTTC	CASTGGTNYNEQFF
TRBJ2-7	once	NA	TRBV4-1	TGCGCCAGCAGCCAAGTCCCTGTCTCCTACGAGCAGTACTTC	CASSQVPVSYEQYF
TRBJ2-1	NA	TRBD1	TRBV5-1	TGCGCCAGCAGCTGGGCGGGACAGGTCAATGAGCAGTTCTTC	CASSWAGQVNEQFF
TRBJ2-1	few	TRBD1	TRBV11-3	TGTGCCAGCAGCTCCCCCTCACAGGGGGCGGAGCAGTTCTTC	CASSSPSQGAEQFF
TRBJ2-3	NA	TRBD2	TRBV5-4	TGTGCCAGCAGCTCCACGTTACTAGCGGGAGGATGGGATACGCAGTATTTT	CASSSTLLAGGWDTQYF
TRBJ1-5	once	TRBD1	TRBV11-2	TGTGCCAGCAGCCCGACAGGGGCCCTCAATCAGCCCCAGCATTTT	CASSPTGALNQPQHF
TRBJ2-7	once	NA	TRBV4-1	TGCGCCAGCAGCCAAGAGAGTCGCATCACCTACGAGCAGTACTTC	CASSQESRITYEQYF
TRBJ2-1	NA	TRBD2	TRBV5-4	TGTGCCAGCAGCTTCTACGGACTAGCGTCGAGATACAATGAGCAGTTCTTC	CASSFYGLASRYNEQFF
TRBJ1-2	NA	NA	TRBV6-6	TGTGCCAGCAGTACCACAGGGCATGGCTACACCTTC	CASSTTGHGYTF
TRBJ2-1	NA	TRBD2	TRBV18	TGTGCCAGCTCACCATTCCAGCGGGGGGGCCCCAATGAGCAGTTCTTC	CASSPFQRGGPNEQFF
TRBJ2-5	NA	TRBD1	TRBV5-5	TGTGCCAGCAGCACAGGGGGCGAAGAGACCCAGTACTTC	CASSTGGEETQYF
TRBJ2-5	NA	TRBD1	TRBV7-9	TGTGCCAGCAGCTCCCGGGACAGGGTAGAGACCCAGTACTTC	CASSSRDRVETQYF
TRBJ2-6	once	NA	TRBV2	TGTGCCAGCAGTCAAGAGCGGGACACCCGCTCTGGGGCCAACGTCCTGACTTTC	CASSQERDTRSGANVLTF
TRBJ1-2	NA	TRBD1	TRBV5-6	TGTGCCAGCAGCTTGGGAGGCGGGACAGCCATAGTCTACACCTTC	CASSLGGGTAIVYTF
TRBJ1-2	NA	TRBD1	TRBV27	TGTGCCAGCAGTTTAAGAGGGGGCCAGGGTGGCTACACCTTC	CASSLRGGQGGYTF
TRBJ2-3	NA	TRBD1	TRBV5-5	TGTGCCAGCAGCTGGGGACAGGGTGATACAGATACGCAGTATTTT	CASSWGQGDTDTQYF
TRBJ1-2	NA	TRBD1	TRBV6-5	TGTGCCAGCAGATACCTCTCCGGGACAGATAATGGCTACACCTTC	CASRYLSGTDNGYTF
TRBJ2-5	NA	TRBD2	TRBV5-1	TGCGCCAGCAGGTGGGGGGGGATCCAAGAGACCCAGTACTTC	CASRWGGIQETQYF
TRBJ2-4	NA	NA	TRBV24-1	TGTGCCACCAGTGATTCGGGGAATCCGGCCAAAAACATTCAGTACTTC	CATSDSGNPAKNIQYF
TRBJ1-1	NA	TRBD1	TRBV19	TGTGCCAGTAGTAACACAGGGGAAACTGAAGCTTTCTTT	CASSNTGETEAFF
TRBJ1-1	NA	NA	TRBV11-3	TGTGCCAGCAGCTGGACACAGTACACTGAAGCTTTCTTT	CASSWTQYTEAFF
TRBJ2-7	few	TRBD1	TRBV15	TGTGCCACCAGCAGAGATCCCCCGGGGAGGGGACAGGGGGAATTCTACGAGCAGTACTTC	CATSRDPPGRGQGEFYEQYF
TRBJ1-1	few	NA	TRBV28	TGTGCCAGCAGTTCGAAACAGTATCACACTGAAGCTTTCTTT	CASSSKQYHTEAFF
TRBJ1-2	NA	NA	TRBV10-3	TGTGCCATCAGTGGGGGGGAGGTCTACTATGGCTACACCTTC	CAISGGEVYYGYTF
TRBJ2-7	NA	TRBD2	TRBV11-3	TGTGCCAGCAGCTCAGGACTAGCGCCCTGGGGCGAGCAGTACTTC	CASSSGLAPWGEQYF
TRBJ1-2	NA	TRBD1	TRBV5-1	TGCGCCAGCAGTGATCGGAACAGGGGGTTTTCCTATGGCTACACCTTC	CASSDRNRGFSYGYTF
TRBJ1-2	NA	TRBD1	TRBV29-1	TGCAGCGTTGGGACAGGCTATGGCTACACCTTC	CSVGTGYGYTF
TRBJ1-4	NA	TRBD1	TRBV19	TGTGCCAGTAGTAACACAGGGGGTTATAATGAAAAACTGTTTTTT	CASSNTGGYNEKLFF
TRBJ2-7	NA	TRBD1	TRBV3-1/TRBV3-2	TGTGCGACAGGGGGCCTCGAGCAGTACTTC	CATGGLEQYF
TRBJ1-2	NA	NA	TRBV3-1/TRBV3-2	TGTGCCAGCAGCCAAAGTGCAGGGATCTATGGCTACACCTTC	CASSQSAGIYGYTF